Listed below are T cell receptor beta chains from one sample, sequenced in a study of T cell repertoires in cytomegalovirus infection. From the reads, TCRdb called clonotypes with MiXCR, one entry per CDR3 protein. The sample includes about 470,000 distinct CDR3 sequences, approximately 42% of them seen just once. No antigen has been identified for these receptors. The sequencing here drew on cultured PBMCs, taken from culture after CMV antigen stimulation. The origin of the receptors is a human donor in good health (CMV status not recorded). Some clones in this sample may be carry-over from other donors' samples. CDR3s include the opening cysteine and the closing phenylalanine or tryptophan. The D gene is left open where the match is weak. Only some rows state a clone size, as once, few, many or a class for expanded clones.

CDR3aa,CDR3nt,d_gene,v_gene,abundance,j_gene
CASSSFVYTEAFF,TGTGCCAGCAGCTCGTTTGTTTACACTGAAGCTTTCTTT,.,TRBV7-8,.,TRBJ1-1
CASSLGPNSPLHF,TGTGCCAGCAGCTTAGGGCCGAATTCACCCCTCCACTTT,.,TRBV7-6,many,TRBJ1-6
CASSPSSRYEQYF,TGTGCCAGCAGCCCATCTTCACGCTACGAGCAGTACTTC,.,TRBV7-9,.,TRBJ2-7
CASSEARTSGPSPLHF,TGTGCCAGCAGTGAAGCCCGGACATCCGGACCTTCACCCCTCCACTTT,.,TRBV6-1,.,TRBJ1-6
CASSQGLAGGGNEQFF,TGTGCCAGCAGCCAGGGACTAGCGGGAGGAGGGAATGAGCAGTTCTTC,TRBD2,TRBV7-8,.,TRBJ2-1
CASSANPAGASYNEQFF,TGTGCCAGCAGCGCCAACCCAGCGGGAGCTTCCTACAATGAGCAGTTCTTC,TRBD2,TRBV9,.,TRBJ2-1
CASSEALGRNNEQFF,TGTGCCAGCAGTGAAGCGCTTGGCAGGAACAATGAGCAGTTCTTC,.,TRBV6-1,.,TRBJ2-1
CASSSLTGDTGELFF,TGTGCCAGCAGCTCTTTGACGGGGGACACCGGGGAGCTGTTTTTT,.,TRBV7-9,.,TRBJ2-2
CADPLGGAKNIQYF,TGTGCCGACCCCCTCGGGGGAGCCAAAAACATTCAGTACTTC,.,TRBV7-7,.,TRBJ2-4
CASSPGEEGPPTGELFF,TGTGCCAGCAGTCCGGGGGAAGAGGGCCCCCCCACCGGGGAGCTGTTTTTT,.,TRBV6-2/TRBV6-3,.,TRBJ2-2
CASSLVGFSQPQHF,TGTGCCAGCAGCTTAGTCGGTTTTAGTCAGCCCCAGCATTTT,.,TRBV7-2,few,TRBJ1-5
CASSQDRRARYEQYF,TGTGCCAGCAGCCAAGATAGGAGGGCCCGTTACGAGCAGTACTTC,.,TRBV3-1,.,TRBJ2-7
CASSSDPTSGRGEQFF,TGTGCCAGCAGCTCGGACCCGACTAGCGGGAGGGGTGAGCAGTTCTTC,TRBD2,TRBV5-4,.,TRBJ2-1
CASSLVSMNTEAFF,TGTGCCAGCAGCTTAGTCAGCATGAACACTGAAGCTTTCTTT,.,TRBV7-2,.,TRBJ1-1
CASSRQGIHGYTF,TGTGCCAGCAGCCGACAGGGAATCCATGGCTACACCTTC,TRBD1,TRBV12-3/TRBV12-4,few,TRBJ1-2
CASSPGGTERNEQYF,TGTGCCAGCAGCCCCGGAGGGACGGAGCGAAACGAGCAGTACTTC,.,TRBV5-4,few,TRBJ2-7
CASSLEPQGGYEQYF,TGTGCCAGCAGCTTAGAGCCCCAGGGAGGGTACGAGCAGTACTTC,TRBD2,TRBV7-2,.,TRBJ2-7
CASSLRYEQYF,TGTGCCAGCAGCTTACGCTACGAGCAGTACTTC,.,TRBV7-8,many,TRBJ2-7
CASSLERTRPYEQYF,TGTGCCAGCAGCTTGGAGCGGACTAGACCCTACGAGCAGTACTTC,TRBD2,TRBV7-2,.,TRBJ2-7
CASSLAGAWNEQFF,TGTGCCAGCAGCCTAGCGGGGGCGTGGAATGAGCAGTTCTTC,TRBD2,TRBV7-2,.,TRBJ2-1
CASSPPSGIGTDTQYF,TGTGCCAGCAGCCCCCCTAGCGGGATTGGCACAGATACGCAGTATTTT,TRBD2,TRBV12-3/TRBV12-4,.,TRBJ2-3
CASSLFPLNTGELFF,TGTGCCAGCAGCTTATTTCCGTTGAACACCGGGGAGCTGTTTTTT,.,TRBV7-2,.,TRBJ2-2
CASSHKTQGAGNQPQHF,TGCGCCAGCAGCCACAAAACCCAGGGGGCAGGGAATCAGCCCCAGCATTTT,TRBD1,TRBV4-3,.,TRBJ1-5
CSARVGLAGMKGSSSSYNEQFF,TGCAGTGCTAGAGTTGGGTTAGCGGGGATGAAGGGCTCCTCGAGCTCCTACAATGAGCAGTTCTTC,TRBD2,TRBV20-1,few,TRBJ2-1
CASSYLQENTEAFF,TGTGCCAGCAGTTATCTACAGGAGAACACTGAAGCTTTCTTT,.,TRBV6-5,few,TRBJ1-1
CASSRPDIPYGYTF,TGTGCCAGCAGTCGACCGGACATTCCCTATGGCTACACCTTC,.,TRBV11-1,.,TRBJ1-2
CASSARGTQYF,TGTGCCAGCAGCGCCCGTGGGACCCAGTACTTC,.,TRBV7-2,many,TRBJ2-5
CASRRTGGGNEQFF,TGTGCCAGCAGGAGGACAGGGGGGGGCAATGAGCAGTTCTTC,TRBD1,TRBV6-6,.,TRBJ2-1
CASSPKISGANVLTF,TGTGCCAGCAGCCCCAAGATCTCTGGGGCCAACGTCCTGACTTTC,.,TRBV7-6,.,TRBJ2-6
CASSLLILADRTDTQYF,TGTGCCAGCAGCCTTCTCATACTAGCGGACCGCACAGATACGCAGTATTTT,TRBD2,TRBV4-2,few,TRBJ2-3
CASSELTPGTGELFF,TGTGCCAGCAGTGAATTAACACCGGGGACCGGGGAGCTGTTTTTT,.,TRBV2,.,TRBJ2-2
CASSFRSLYNEQFF,TGTGCCAGCAGCTTCAGGTCCCTCTACAATGAGCAGTTCTTC,.,TRBV7-8,.,TRBJ2-1
CARRRDGSNGYTF,TGTGCCCGCCGGCGGGACGGGAGTAATGGCTACACCTTC,.,TRBV6-5,.,TRBJ1-2
CATSGSPPAEQYF,TGTGCCACCTCCGGGTCCCCGCCTGCCGAGCAGTACTTC,.,TRBV10-3,.,TRBJ2-7
CASSLRGRMLEQYF,TGTGCCAGCAGTTTACGGGGGCGAATGCTGGAGCAGTACTTC,.,TRBV27,few,TRBJ2-7
CASSLQGLGSQETQYF,TGCGCCAGCAGCTTACAAGGTCTGGGGTCCCAAGAGACCCAGTACTTC,.,TRBV5-1,few,TRBJ2-5
CASSSGRATNEKLVF,TGTGCCAGCAGCTCGGGACGGGCAACTAATGAAAAACTGGTTTTT,.,TRBV7-2,.,TRBJ1-4
CASSLARFTSEGTGELFF,TGTGCCAGCAGCTTAGCGCGGTTTACTAGCGAGGGCACCGGGGAGCTGTTTTTT,TRBD2,TRBV7-8,.,TRBJ2-2
CASSRKQGHFYEQYF,TGTGCCAGCAGCCGAAAACAGGGACACTTTTACGAGCAGTACTTC,.,TRBV7-6,.,TRBJ2-7
CASSLRVATGRVSF,TGTGCCAGCAGTTTACGCGTCGCGACAGGCCGCGTCTCCTTC,.,TRBV12-3/TRBV12-4,few,TRBJ2-4
CASSDPGFGETQYF,TGTGCCAGCAGTGATCCAGGATTTGGCGAGACCCAGTACTTC,.,TRBV6-1,.,TRBJ2-5
CSASRGGPNIQYF,TGCAGTGCTTCTCGTGGGGGTCCAAACATTCAGTACTTC,.,TRBV20-1,few,TRBJ2-4
CASNSRRVPSTDTQYF,TGTGCCAGCAATTCCAGACGGGTGCCTAGCACAGATACGCAGTATTTT,.,TRBV6-6,.,TRBJ2-3
CASSLGRATHSYNEQFF,TGTGCCAGCAGCTTAGGTCGGGCTACCCACTCCTACAATGAGCAGTTCTTC,.,TRBV7-2,few,TRBJ2-1
CASSEALGSPWEQYF,TGTGCCAGCAGTGAAGCGCTCGGGAGCCCTTGGGAGCAGTACTTC,.,TRBV2,.,TRBJ2-7
CASRPGSYNEQFF,TGCGCCAGCAGACCCGGGAGCTACAATGAGCAGTTCTTC,.,TRBV10-2,.,TRBJ2-1
CASTYRAQGSYEQYF,TGTGCCAGCACCTACCGGGCCCAAGGTAGCTACGAGCAGTACTTC,.,TRBV6-6,.,TRBJ2-7
CASEGQSYGYTF,TGTGCCAGCGAAGGACAGAGCTATGGCTACACCTTC,.,TRBV12-3/TRBV12-4,few,TRBJ1-2
CASSQALPVRPYEQYF,TGCGCCAGCAGCCAAGCCCTCCCCGTAAGGCCCTACGAGCAGTACTTC,.,TRBV4-1,.,TRBJ2-7
CSARAGTGYRSNQPQHF,TGCAGTGCTAGAGCCGGGACAGGGTATAGGAGCAATCAGCCCCAGCATTTT,TRBD1,TRBV20-1,.,TRBJ1-5
CASSFDRNEQFF,TGTGCCAGCAGCTTCGATAGAAATGAGCAGTTCTTC,.,TRBV5-6,few,TRBJ2-1
CASSISSGYQETQYF,TGTGCCAGTAGTATCTCTAGCGGGTACCAAGAGACCCAGTACTTC,TRBD2,TRBV19,.,TRBJ2-5
CASSLAAEGDTQYF,TGTGCCAGCAGCTTAGCAGCTGAAGGGGATACGCAGTATTTT,.,TRBV7-6,few,TRBJ2-3